Below are 14 T cell receptor beta chains sequenced from a single sample in a study of Graves' ophthalmopathy and Graves' hyperthyroidism. Beta-chain TCR CDR3 regions were amplified from RNA transcripts. HTBI primers primed a first-round RT-PCR, and a second-round multiplex PCR followed. One entry per CDR3 protein, called by TCRdb with MiXCR from the multiplex PCR reads. This sample has some 15,000 distinct CDR3 sequences; roughly 50% occur once, and the top ten carry 45%. The source material was peripheral blood. The receptors come from a woman in her 30s with Graves' ophthalmopathy.

This clonotype was found once. This sequence may be a read error, since a much larger clone differs from it by one base. The CDR3 carries no conserved terminal phenylalanine or tryptophan, so it likely arises from a read error. The V gene is TRBV2, the J gene TRBJ2-7; 10 bases align to TRBD1. V dropped 2 bases and J dropped 4; count of bases not matched to a gene: 2. Germline-derived CDR1 and CDR2 are SNHLY and FYNNEI. CDR3 length: 14 amino acids. The CDR3 coding sequence is TGTGCCAGCAGTGAAAGACAGGGGGCATACGAGCAGTACCTC. Translation: CASSERQGAYEQYL.

The count of this clonotype is one. At one end, the junction sequence differs from germline, possibly due to a read error. The J gene is TRBJ2-2, the V gene TRBV11-3, with TRBD2 as a possible D gene (7 bases). Germline CDR1 and CDR2: SGHNT and YENEEA. CDR3 length: 14 amino acids. The CDR3 DNA reads TGTGCCAGCAGCTTAGTCGGGGGGCCCGGGGAGCTGTTCTTT. It yields the protein CASSLVGGPGELFF.

A few counts support this clonotype. This chain connects TRBV5-1 to TRBJ2-1; the match to TRBD2 covers 11 bases. The germline CDR1 and CDR2 sequences are SGHRS and YFSETQ. Germline trimming cut 3 bases from V and 3 bases from J; bases unmatched to any gene: 2. There are 15 residues in the CDR3. The CDR3 nucleotides read TGCGCCAGCAGCTCCGGGACTAGCGGCTACAATGAGCAGTTCTTC. Residues: CASSSGTSGYNEQFF.

By share, this clonotype ranks as medium-sized (0.01 to 0.1%). The chain couples TRBV7-3 to TRBJ2-3, with 7 bases lining up with TRBD1. With 5 bases clipped from V and 1 base from J, the junction kept 3 bases outside the gene matches. Germline CDR1 and CDR2: SGHTA and FQGTGA. This CDR3 has 14 residues. The CDR3: CASSRTGGTDTQYF. The CDR3 DNA reads TGTGCCAGCAGCCGAACAGGGGGCACAGATACGCAGTATTTT.

The chain links TRBV2 to TRBJ2-7; TRBD2 is a possible D gene (6 bases). The V gene lost 4 bases and the J gene lost 3 bases, with 10 bases spanning the gap. Germline CDR1 and CDR2: SNHLY and FYNNEI. The CDR3 is 13 amino acids. In nucleotides, the CDR3 is TGTGCCAGCAGTGTGGGCGGGATCTACGAGCAGTACTTC. Amino acids: CASSVGGIYEQYF.

The chain links TRBV10-3 to TRBJ2-7; 10 nucleotides line up with TRBD2. The CDR3 runs 15 residues. The trim removed 6 bases at V and 5 bases at J, leaving 10 bases unmatched. The germline V gene has CDR1 ENHRY and CDR2 SYGVKD. CDR3 in DNA: TGTGCCATCAGCAACAGCGGGAGGGCCTCTGACGAGCAGTACGTC. Amino acids: CAISNSGRASDEQYV.

This clonotype was counted ten times or more. The chain combines TRBV29-1 with TRBJ2-7, with TRBD1 identical over 10 bases. After removal of 5 bases from V and 6 bases from J, the junction contained 7 bases not matched to a gene. The length of the CDR3 is 13 residues. Germline values: CDR1 SQVTM, CDR2 ANQGSEA. The CDR3 here is CSVPGQGDFEQYF. CDR3 bases: TGCAGCGTTCCAGGACAGGGGGATTTCGAGCAGTACTTC.

The chain employs TRBV2 and TRBJ1-1, with D possibly matching TRBD1 (6 bases). The CDR3 extends over 13 amino acids. Germline CDR1 and CDR2: SNHLY and FYNNEI. Trimming pared 9 bases from V and 0 bases from J, leaving 11 bases between. The CDR3 protein is CASTGQLNTEAFF. CDR3 nucleotides: TGTGCCAGTACGGGACAATTGAACACTGAAGCTTTCTTT.

Of note for this clonotype: Here the CDR3 omits its conserved ending phenylalanine or tryptophan, so a read error is the likely source. The chain employs TRBV10-3 and TRBJ2-2, with a weak D call TRBD2 (6 bases). Germline-derived CDR1 and CDR2 are ENHRY and SYGVKD. This CDR3 is 15 amino acids long. CDR3 coding DNA: TGTGTCATCAGTGAGTTTAGTTCTGGGAACGGGGGGCTGTTTCTT. Protein: CVISEFSSGNGGLFL.

The chain recombines TRBV2 with TRBJ1-4, with 9 bases matching TRBD1. V was pared by 4 bases and J by 5 bases, with 2 bases of the junction left unmatched. The CDR3 is made up of 14 amino acids. The germline V gene encodes CDR1 SNHLY and CDR2 FYNNEI. The CDR3 is CASSGGTGNEKLFF. The CDR3, as DNA: TGTGCCAGCAGTGGCGGGACAGGGAATGAAAAACTGTTTTTT.

There are many counts of this clonotype. The chain combines TRBV20-1 with TRBJ2-7; D possibly corresponds to TRBD1 (6 bases). Germline V lookup: CDR1 DFQATT, CDR2 SNEGSKA (reference sequence). CDR3 size: 14 residues. Trimming stripped 0 bases from V and 4 bases from J, with 13 bases between. Written as DNA, the CDR3 is TGCAGTGCTAGAGATCAACAGGGCATTTACGAGCAGTACTTC. This encodes CSARDQQGIYEQYF.

The rearrangement joins TRBV7-8 to TRBJ2-3; maybe TRBD1 (6 bases). The CDR3 runs 12 residues. V was shortened by 4 bases and J by 13 bases, with 15 bases between the two germline ends. Looked up from germline, CDR1 is SGHVS and CDR2 is FQNEAQ. The DNA of the CDR3 is TGTGCCAGCAGCTCGCCTCGTGGGGGCAAGTATTTT. This sequence encodes CASSSPRGGKYF.

In regard to this clonotype: One end of the junction is discordant with germline, which a read error may explain. The rearrangement uses TRBV20-1 and TRBJ2-7, with TRBD2 matching 8 bases. The germline V gene has CDR1 DFQATT and CDR2 SNEGSKA (reference sequence). The CDR3 loop spans 14 amino acids. The CDR3 loop reads CSARSGLADYELYF. In DNA form, the CDR3 reads TGCAGTGCAAGAAGCGGACTAGCTGACTACGAGCTGTACTTC.

At least ten counts were recorded for this clonotype. Just one base apart from a much larger clone, this may be a read error. The chain employs TRBV9 and TRBJ2-1; D may match TRBD1 or TRBD2 (6 bases each). Germline loops: CDR1 SGDLS, CDR2 YYNGEE. CDR3 length: 15 amino acids. The CDR3 is CASSVRGDSYNGQFF. CDR3 in DNA: TGTGCCAGCAGCGTAAGGGGGGACTCCTACAATGGGCAGTTCTTC.